This T cell receptor (beta chain) was captured by sequencing in a study of blood T cell repertoires in COVID-19. Study in general: Samples representing acute and convalescent COVID-19 were sourced from the United States, Italy and Spain. T cells, B-cell-depleted T cells, or PBMCs supplied cDNA or gDNA.

As processed by the authors: Estimation of nucleated cell counts was performed using reference gene primer amplification. Data came from immunoSEQ multiplex PCR; TCRdb stores just in-frame clones and leaves some out. V and J calls and clone size are those listed in that table; D and trimming were worked out from the DNA. The data contain some 140,000 clones, around 85% of them singletons. The source material was peripheral blood. This receptor was obtained from a woman older than 75 with acute or convalescent COVID-19.

The CDR3 region is CAIEGDNEQFF. The CDR3 nucleotides read TGTGCCATCGAGGGGGACAATGAGCAGTTCTTC. The J gene is TRBJ2-1, the V gene TRBV24-1, with D perhaps TRBD1 (6 bases). There are 11 residues in the CDR3. Trimming stripped 11 bases from V and 5 bases from J, with 9 bases between. Germline loops: CDR1 KGHDR, CDR2 SFDVKD.